This T cell receptor beta chain is drawn from a study of shared clonotypes between healthy human individuals. The overall study: A donor's plate count was three for CD4 naive and three for CD4 memory; CD8 naive had two and CD8 memory one.

Study results and caveats: All-four-donor shared clonotypes had higher generation probabilities than non-shared clonotypes did.

As for this clone: Its antigen is unknown.

The CDR3 totals 16 residues. The germline V and J ends were trimmed by 10 bases and 0 bases, with 22 bases remaining between them. Germline V gene data show CDR1 as ENHRY and CDR2 as SYGVKD. As processed by the authors: There were no quality scores in the junction-only immunoSEQ sequences, so filtering differed. Sequencing was performed with immunoSEQ multiplex PCR; in TCRdb, only in-frame clones are kept and a portion is missing. V, J and clone size are those of that table, while D and trimming were read from the DNA. The sample carries just under 350,000 clones, about 70% recorded once. This rearrangement joins TRBV10-3 to TRBJ2-7; D possibly corresponds to TRBD1 (6 bases). The sequence was collected from a man aged 25-45 years in good health. Input material: memory CD4+ T cells sorted from blood. Subset described: CD45RA-negative fraction. The CDR3 bases are TGTGCCAGCGGCACTGACTCCGGGACACACTCCTACGAGCAGTACTTC. Its translation is CASGTDSGTHSYEQYF.